This T cell receptor (beta chain) was found in a study of blood T cell repertoires in COVID-19. In germline, CDR1 is SGHTA, CDR2 FQGTGA. The CDR3 has 15 amino acids. Trimming at V came to 0 bases and at J to 4 bases, leaving 2 bases not matched to a gene. The table came from immunoSEQ multiplex PCR; TCRdb's copy has only in-frame clones and leaves some out. The sample holds about 140,000 clones, nearly 80% seen once. The chain employs TRBV7-3 and TRBJ2-2, with 7 bases identical to TRBD1. Sequencing was done on a sample of PBMCs or T cells enriched from blood (not recorded which). This sequence was found in a woman aged 45-59 years who had recovered from COVID-19. In nucleotides, the CDR3 is TGTGCCAGCAGCTTAACAGCAGGGGGCACCGGGGAGCTGTTTTTT. It specifies CASSLTAGGTGELFF.